The rows below give T cell receptor beta chains drawn from one sample of a study of blood T cell repertoires in COVID-19. Only in-frame clones appear in the TCRdb table, and some are missing; sequencing was by immunoSEQ multiplex PCR. The repertoire holds some 80,000 clones, with 80% to 85% as singletons. The sample comprised peripheral blood. These TCRs come from a woman in her 70s with acute or convalescent COVID-19. Both conserved end residues are part of each CDR3. D genes are given only for firm matches. A clone size is listed for some rows: how often the clone was seen (once, few, many), or a class if it is expanded.

d_call	v_call	clone_size	j_call	cdr3_aa	cdr3_nt
NA	TRBV11-1	NA	TRBJ2-7	CASSWRGGTYEQYF	TGTGCCAGCAGCTGGAGAGGTGGAACCTACGAGCAGTACTTC
TRBD1	TRBV28	few	TRBJ2-7	CASSPGGAIYEQYF	TGTGCCAGCAGTCCAGGGGGCGCGATCTACGAGCAGTACTTC
NA	TRBV27	NA	TRBJ2-2	CASSLAGRTGELFF	TGTGCCAGCAGTTTGGCAGGGCGCACCGGGGAGCTGTTTTTT
TRBD2	TRBV2	few	TRBJ2-7	CASRVYPSGRANGGGEQYF	TGTGCCAGCAGAGTTTATCCTAGCGGGAGGGCGAACGGTGGGGGCGAGCAGTACTTC
NA	TRBV24-1	NA	TRBJ1-2	CATSETVYNYGYTF	TGTGCCACCAGTGAAACTGTTTATAACTATGGCTACACCTTC
NA	TRBV9	once	TRBJ2-1	CASSFGPTEGEQFF	TGTGCCAGCAGCTTCGGGCCTACTGAGGGTGAGCAGTTCTTC
NA	TRBV29-1	NA	TRBJ2-4	CSVAQADDIQYF	TGCAGCGTTGCGCAGGCTGATGACATTCAGTACTTC
TRBD1	TRBV30	once	TRBJ2-7	CAWSTGGGSYEQYF	TGTGCCTGGAGTACAGGGGGCGGCTCCTACGAGCAGTACTTC
TRBD1	TRBV29-1	NA	TRBJ2-3	CSPGGQGTDTQYF	TGCAGCCCCGGAGGACAGGGCACAGATACGCAGTATTTT
NA	TRBV5-1	once	TRBJ2-2	CASSPGRASVPGSTGELFF	TGCGCCAGCAGCCCAGGACGGGCGAGCGTCCCCGGGAGCACCGGGGAGCTGTTTTTT